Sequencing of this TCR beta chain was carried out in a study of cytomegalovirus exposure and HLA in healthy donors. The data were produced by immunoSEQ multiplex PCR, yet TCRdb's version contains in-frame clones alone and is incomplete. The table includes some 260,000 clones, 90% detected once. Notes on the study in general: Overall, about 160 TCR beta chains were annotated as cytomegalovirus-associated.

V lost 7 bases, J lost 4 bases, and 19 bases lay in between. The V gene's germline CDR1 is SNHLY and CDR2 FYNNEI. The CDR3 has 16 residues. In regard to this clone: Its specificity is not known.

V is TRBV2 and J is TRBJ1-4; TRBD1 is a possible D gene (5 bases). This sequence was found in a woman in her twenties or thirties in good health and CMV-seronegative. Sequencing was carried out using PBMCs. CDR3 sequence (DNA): TGTGCCAGCATTCTAAGGAGGGGTCTCGGTAATGAAAAACTGTTTTTT. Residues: CASILRRGLGNEKLFF.